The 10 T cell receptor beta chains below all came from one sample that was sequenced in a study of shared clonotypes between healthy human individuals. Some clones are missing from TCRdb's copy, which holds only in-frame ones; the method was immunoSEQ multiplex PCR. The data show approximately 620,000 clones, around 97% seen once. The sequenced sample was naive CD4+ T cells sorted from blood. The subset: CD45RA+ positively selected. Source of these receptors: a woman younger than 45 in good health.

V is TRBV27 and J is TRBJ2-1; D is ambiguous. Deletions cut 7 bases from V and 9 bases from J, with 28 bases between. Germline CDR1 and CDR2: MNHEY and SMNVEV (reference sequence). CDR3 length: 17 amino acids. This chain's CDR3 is CASTLPVGWTSISEQFF. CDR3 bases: TGTGCCAGCACCCTACCGGTCGGGTGGACGTCGATCAGTGAGCAGTTCTTC.

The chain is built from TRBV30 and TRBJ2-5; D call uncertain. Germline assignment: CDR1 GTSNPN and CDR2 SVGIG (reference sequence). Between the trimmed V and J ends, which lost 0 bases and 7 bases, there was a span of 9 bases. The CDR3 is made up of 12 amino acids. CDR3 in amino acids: CAWSVELLTQYF. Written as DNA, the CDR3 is TGTGCCTGGAGTGTAGAACTGCTGACCCAGTACTTC.

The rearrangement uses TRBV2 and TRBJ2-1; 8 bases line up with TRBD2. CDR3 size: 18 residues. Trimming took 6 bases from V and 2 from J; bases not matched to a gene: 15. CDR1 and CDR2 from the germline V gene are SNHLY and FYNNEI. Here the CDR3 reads CASSPLVGGRRAYNEQFF. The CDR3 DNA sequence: TGTGCCAGCAGCCCCCTAGTAGGCGGGAGGAGAGCCTACAATGAGCAGTTCTTC.

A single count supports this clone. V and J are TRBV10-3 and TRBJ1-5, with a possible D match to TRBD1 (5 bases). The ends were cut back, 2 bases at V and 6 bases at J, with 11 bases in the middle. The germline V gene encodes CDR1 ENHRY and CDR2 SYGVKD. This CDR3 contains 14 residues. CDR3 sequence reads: CAISEGAGGQPQHF. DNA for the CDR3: TGTGCCATCAGTGAGGGGGCAGGCGGTCAGCCCCAGCATTTT.

The chain's CDR3 is CASSRDRTQGNEKLFF. The CDR3 DNA reads as TGTGCCAGCAGCCGAGACAGGACCCAAGGGAATGAAAAACTGTTTTTT. This chain uses TRBV4-2 with TRBJ1-4; D possibly corresponds to TRBD1 (6 bases). Germline CDR1 LGHNA, CDR2 YNFKEQ. This CDR3 spans 16 amino acids. Between the trimmed V and J ends, which lost 4 bases and 5 bases, there was a span of 17 bases.

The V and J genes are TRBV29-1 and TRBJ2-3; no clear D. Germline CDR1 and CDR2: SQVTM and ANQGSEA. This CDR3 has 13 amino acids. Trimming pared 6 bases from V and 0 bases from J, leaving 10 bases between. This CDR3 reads CSVSGSSTDTQYF. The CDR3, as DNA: TGCAGCGTCTCAGGATCTAGCACAGATACGCAGTATTTT.

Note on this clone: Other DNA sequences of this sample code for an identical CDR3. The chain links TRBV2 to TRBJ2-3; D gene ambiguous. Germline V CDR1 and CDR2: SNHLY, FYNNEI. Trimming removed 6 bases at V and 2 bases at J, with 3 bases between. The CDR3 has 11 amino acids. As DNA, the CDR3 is TGTGCCAGCAGCTACACAGATACGCAGTATTTT. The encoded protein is CASSYTDTQYF.

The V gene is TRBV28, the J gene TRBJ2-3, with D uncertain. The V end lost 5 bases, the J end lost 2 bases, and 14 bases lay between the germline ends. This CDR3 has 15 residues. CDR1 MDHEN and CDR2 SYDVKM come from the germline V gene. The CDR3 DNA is TGTGCCAGCAGTCCCCAGGTCTTCGCCACAGATACGCAGTATTTT. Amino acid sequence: CASSPQVFATDTQYF.

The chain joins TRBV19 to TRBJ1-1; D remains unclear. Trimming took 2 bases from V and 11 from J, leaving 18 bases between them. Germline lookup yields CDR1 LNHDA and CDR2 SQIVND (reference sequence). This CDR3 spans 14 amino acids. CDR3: CASSINSPLGKAFF. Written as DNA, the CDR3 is TGTGCCAGTAGTATAAACAGCCCCCTTGGGAAGGCTTTCTTT.

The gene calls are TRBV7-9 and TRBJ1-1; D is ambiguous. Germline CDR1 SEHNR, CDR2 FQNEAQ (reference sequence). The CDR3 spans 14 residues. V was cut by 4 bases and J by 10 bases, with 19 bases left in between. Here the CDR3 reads CASSSDREAWGAFF. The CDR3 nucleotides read TGTGCCAGCAGCTCGGACCGTGAAGCTTGGGGAGCTTTCTTT.